A selection of T cell receptor beta chains follows, all from one sample in a study of early T cells in non-severe SARS-CoV-2 infection. Via MiXCR, TCRdb re-called the 5' RACE reads, giving one row per CDR3 protein. The sample consists of 62,000 or so distinct CDR3 sequences, more than 9% of them appearing once. Sequenced sample: whole blood. These receptors all stem from an adult who was a healthcare worker with PCR-confirmed SARS-CoV-2 infection or an uninfected control (not recorded which). Both conserved end residues are part of each CDR3. The order of the fields is J gene, V gene, CDR3 protein.

>TRBJ2-3|TRBV12-3/TRBV12-4
CAISRGDTDTQYF
>TRBJ1-4|TRBV18
CASSPGLYGEKLFF
>TRBJ1-1|TRBV5-1
CASSVTGLTEAFF
>TRBJ1-1|TRBV7-3
CASSLIRVPSSEAFF
>TRBJ2-4|TRBV6-6
CASSPLSGGVAKNIQYF
>TRBJ2-3|TRBV15
CATSRPTSGGLTDTQYF
>TRBJ1-1|TRBV18
CASSPPVGTENTEAFF
>TRBJ2-5|TRBV29-1
CSPRQGETQYF
>TRBJ2-3|TRBV2
CASYRDRDTDTQYF
>TRBJ2-3|TRBV7-2
CASSLGEGPYTQYF
>TRBJ2-5|TRBV7-6
CASSPLGQQETQYF
>TRBJ2-1|TRBV14
CASSLVWPGPNEQFF
>TRBJ1-5|TRBV6-5
CASSYRWDGGNQPQHF
>TRBJ2-4|TRBV7-9
CASSLSGNIQYF
>TRBJ1-3|TRBV6-2/TRBV6-3
CASTPPLRILHSGNTIYF
>TRBJ2-1|TRBV6-5
CASSYSWGARSGEQFF
>TRBJ2-3|TRBV10-1
CASSESLFAGRGGTQYF
>TRBJ1-1|TRBV5-6
CASSLLGGTEAFF
>TRBJ1-2|TRBV15
CATSRDLGVAANYGYTF
>TRBJ2-4|TRBV11-2
CASSPGGSGNIQYF
>TRBJ1-2|TRBV18
CASSPAPTGGGNYGYTF
>TRBJ2-5|TRBV6-5
CASSYQTRGTQETQYF
>TRBJ2-3|TRBV9
CASSAPWGAPSTDTQYF
>TRBJ1-5|TRBV5-8
CASSTYKNFQPQHF
>TRBJ1-1|TRBV20-1
CSLRKTVNTEAFF
>TRBJ2-2|TRBV4-1
CASSQDGGAGELFF